These 10 T cell receptor beta chains share one sample of origin, sequenced in a study of shared clonotypes between healthy human individuals. Profiled with immunoSEQ multiplex PCR; TCRdb holds only in-frame clones, not every one. The top ten clones hold roughly 0.13% of a sample with roughly 2 million clones, 90% to 97% of them seen once. Source material: naive CD4+ T cells sorted from blood. This sample's subset: CD45RA+ positively selected. The receptors originated from a man younger than 35 in good health.

Note on this clone: This CDR3 is also generated by other DNA sequences in the sample. The genes are TRBV29-1 and TRBJ1-4; 7 bases map to TRBD1. Germline trimming cut 5 bases from V and 4 bases from J; bases unmatched to any gene: 1. Germline values: CDR1 SQVTM, CDR2 ANQGSEA. This CDR3 is built from 12 residues. The CDR3: CSVRQGNEKLFF. CDR3 coding DNA: TGCAGCGTTCGACAGGGTAATGAAAAACTGTTTTTT.

CDR3 DNA sequence: TGTGCCAGCTCACCAGAGTTGGAGGTCTCTGGAAACACCATATATTTT. Amino acids: CASSPELEVSGNTIYF. The chain carries TRBV18 and TRBJ1-3, with D hard to call. Trimming removed 2 bases from V and 0 bases from J, with 11 bases in between. Per the germline V gene, CDR1 is KGHSH and CDR2 is LQKENI. The CDR3 has 16 amino acids.

V gene TRBV30 combines with J gene TRBJ1-3, with D unclear. The germline V gene encodes CDR1 GTSNPN and CDR2 SVGIG (reference sequence). CDR3 length: 13 amino acids. Trimming took 4 bases from V and 1 from J, leaving 8 bases between them. CDR3 protein: CAWTLLSGNTIYF. CDR3 bases: TGTGCCTGGACTCTTCTGTCTGGAAACACCATATATTTT.

The DNA for the CDR3 is TGTGCCAGCAGTTTAACGAGGGTTCTTCCCTACGAGCAGTACTTC. Encoded protein: CASSLTRVLPYEQYF. This rearrangement joins TRBV27 to TRBJ2-7; perhaps TRBD2 as D (5 bases). The CDR3 runs to 15 residues. Germline V lookup: CDR1 MNHEY, CDR2 SMNVEV (reference sequence). V was pared by 2 bases and J by 2 bases, with 13 bases between.

This rearrangement joins TRBV5-1 to TRBJ2-5; TRBD1 might be the D (6 bases). Germline V gene sequence: CDR1 SGHRS, CDR2 YFSETQ. V shed 4 bases and J shed 2 bases, with 12 bases lying between them. The CDR3 runs to 14 residues. CDR3 in amino acids: CASSAQGAQETQYF. In DNA, the CDR3 is TGCGCCAGCAGCGCACAGGGTGCGCAAGAGACCCAGTACTTC.

The chain uses TRBV15 and TRBJ2-1; D not resolved. The ends were cut back, 5 bases at V and 0 bases at J, with 8 bases in the middle. From germline, CDR1 is LNHNV and CDR2 YYDKDF (reference sequence). The CDR3 runs 14 residues. The CDR3 nucleotides are TGTGCCACCAGCCCGCCAACCTCCTACAATGAGCAGTTCTTC. Its translation is CATSPPTSYNEQFF.

The rearrangement links TRBV6-1 to TRBJ2-3, with D possibly being TRBD2 (5 bases). V shed 8 bases and J shed 9 bases, with 18 bases lying between them. CDR3 size: 13 residues. Germline values: CDR1 MNHNS, CDR2 SASEGT. CDR3 sequence (DNA): TGTGCCAGCGACCCCAGGAGCGGCCCAACGCAGTATTTT. Translated: CASDPRSGPTQYF.

This chain joins TRBV10-3 and TRBJ2-7; 8 bases agree with TRBD2. The germline V gene encodes CDR1 ENHRY and CDR2 SYGVKD. The CDR3 spans 14 residues. V trimming: 3 bases; J trimming: 7 bases; junction bases outside the gene matches: 8. CDR3 region: CAISDAGGAREQYF. In DNA form, the CDR3 reads TGTGCCATCAGTGACGCCGGGGGGGCCCGGGAGCAGTACTTC.

The chain has TRBV28 and TRBJ2-3; D possibly corresponds to TRBD2 (6 bases). In germline, CDR1 is MDHEN, CDR2 SYDVKM. The CDR3 runs 17 residues. V was cut by 4 bases and J by 0 bases, with 17 bases left in between. CDR3 protein: CASSYPARRVSTDTQYF. CDR3 DNA: TGTGCCAGCAGTTACCCGGCCCGGAGGGTGAGCACAGATACGCAGTATTTT.

The CDR3 nucleotides are TGTGCCAGCAGGTCCGGGACAGGGGCATCCAATGAGCAGTTCTTC. Its protein is CASRSGTGASNEQFF. The V call is TRBV6-6, the J call TRBJ2-1; 10 nucleotides align to TRBD1. Per the germline V gene, CDR1 is MNHNY and CDR2 is SVGAGI (reference sequence). The CDR3 sequence is 15 residues long. With 6 bases clipped from V and 6 bases from J, the junction kept 8 bases outside the gene matches.